These 19 T cell receptor beta chains were sequenced from one sample in a study of T cell repertoires in cytomegalovirus infection. These TCRs' antigens remain unknown. TCRdb itself ran the reads through MiXCR, one entry per CDR3 protein. Altogether about 83,000 distinct CDR3 sequences are present, about 45% being singletons, with the ten largest covering approximately 93%. Sample: CD8+ T cells from cultured PBMCs, taken from culture after CMV antigen stimulation. The receptors here all came from a human donor in good health (CMV status not recorded). Some clones in this sample may be carry-over from other donors' samples.

The rearrangement links TRBV5-6 to TRBJ2-5; the D is unclear. Germline V lookup: CDR1 SGHDT, CDR2 YYEEEE. Trimming removed 0 bases at V and 4 bases at J, with 1 base between. CDR3 length: 11 amino acids. DNA for the CDR3: TGTGCCAGCAGCTTGGCAGAGACCCAGTACTTC. It specifies CASSLAETQYF. The full variable domain, its missing parts supplied by reference TRBV5-6 and TRBJ2-5, is DAGVTQSPTHLIKTRGQQVTLRCSPKSGHDTVSWYQQALGQGPQFIFQYYEEEERQRGNFPDRFSGHQFPNYSSELNVNALLLGDSALYLCASSLAETQYFGPGTRLLVL.

The chain employs TRBV9 and TRBJ2-3; D is perhaps TRBD1 or TRBD2 (5 bases each). Trimming took 0 bases from V and 6 from J, leaving 17 bases between them. CDR3 length: 16 amino acids. Germline assignment: CDR1 SGDLS and CDR2 YYNGEE. Here the CDR3 reads CASSVGSGPALDTQYF. The CDR3 DNA sequence: TGTGCCAGCAGCGTAGGATCGGGACCGGCGTTGGATACGCAGTATTTT.

This clonotype was counted at least ten times. J is TRBJ1-5 and V is TRBV7-2; TRBD1 might be the D (6 bases). Germline V gene lookup returns CDR1 SGHTA and CDR2 FQGNSA. This CDR3 is 15 amino acids long. The V gene lost 3 bases and the J gene lost 3 bases, with 12 bases spanning the gap. The CDR3 reads CASSFTGTLNQPQHF. CDR3 coding DNA: TGTGCCAGCAGCTTTACAGGGACCCTCAATCAGCCCCAGCATTTT.

The chain links TRBV7-2 to TRBJ2-3; 9 bases line up with TRBD2. CDR1 and CDR2 (germline): SGHTA, FQGNSA. V shed 1 base and J 2 bases; nucleotides not matched to a gene: 7. The CDR3 loop spans 17 amino acids. CDR3: CASSLGGSGGITDTQYF. The DNA of the CDR3 is TGTGCCAGCAGCTTAGGGGGTAGCGGGGGAATCACAGATACGCAGTATTTT.

This chain links TRBV4-1 with TRBJ2-1; D is uncertain. CDR3 length: 14 residues. The germline gives CDR1 MGHRA, CDR2 YSYEKL. V was cut by 0 bases and J by 11 bases, with 14 bases left in between. DNA for the CDR3: TGCGCCAGCAGCCAAGATCATTCATCGACCAAGCAGTTCTTC. It is translated as CASSQDHSSTKQFF.

The V and J genes are TRBV12-3 or TRBV12-4 and TRBJ2-7; 7 bases match TRBD1. V dropped 5 bases and J dropped 5; count of bases not matched to a gene: 9. The CDR3 is made up of 14 amino acids. DNA for the CDR3: TGTGCCAGCAGTCGGACAGGTCTAGAAAACGAGCAGTACTTC. Translating it yields CASSRTGLENEQYF.

The chain recombines TRBV29-1 with TRBJ1-2, with D maybe TRBD1 (5 bases). Germline CDR1 and CDR2: SQVTM and ANQGSEA. V gave up 7 bases and J gave up 4 bases, with 16 bases separating them. The CDR3 is 13 residues long. CDR3 nucleotides: TGCAGCGCTGGAGGGGACCCACTCTATGGCTACACCTTC. Translating gives CSAGGDPLYGYTF.

The chain links TRBV4-1 to TRBJ2-2, with 14 bases lining up with TRBD2. The CDR3 consists of 19 residues. The V and J ends lost 6 bases and 5 bases, in that order; junction bases with no gene match: 14. Germline loops: CDR1 MGHRA, CDR2 YSYEKL. CDR3 in DNA: TGCGCCAGCAGATTGGGACTAGCGGGAGTGACGTTGGTTACCGGGGAGCTGTTTTTT. Protein: CASRLGLAGVTLVTGELFF.

This clonotype was recorded only once. This sequence joins TRBV7-6 and TRBJ2-3; 12 positions agree with TRBD2. After removal of 1 base from V and 4 bases from J, the junction contained 3 bases not matched to a gene. Germline V gives CDR1 SGHVS, CDR2 FNYEAQ. The CDR3 is 16 residues long. DNA for the CDR3: TGTGCCAGCAGCTTAGAACTAGCGGGGGGCGCAGATACGCAGTATTTT. Protein sequence: CASSLELAGGADTQYF.

This rearrangement joins TRBV15 to TRBJ2-2, with 7 nucleotides matching TRBD1. This CDR3 is built from 16 residues. Germline CDR1 and CDR2: LNHNV and YYDKDF (reference sequence). V trimming: 3 bases; J trimming: 0 bases; junction bases outside the gene matches: 4. This CDR3 is CATSSEDRPNTGELFF. In DNA form, the CDR3 reads TGTGCCACCAGCAGCGAGGACAGGCCGAACACCGGGGAGCTGTTTTTT.

The count of this clonotype is one. V is TRBV29-1 and J is TRBJ2-1; weak D call: TRBD1 (5 bases). CDR1 and CDR2 from the germline V gene are SQVTM and ANQGSEA. This CDR3 is built from 12 residues. V lost 3 bases to trimming and J lost 8 bases, with 11 bases between them. CDR3 DNA: TGCAGCGTTGAGGGGCGGCTGGATGAGCAGTTCTTC. Its protein is CSVEGRLDEQFF.

This clonotype turned up a few times. The CDR3 reads CASTRTTGIPYEQYF. DNA of the CDR3: TGTGCCAGCACCCGTACCACAGGGATTCCCTACGAGCAGTACTTC. The V gene is TRBV27, the J gene TRBJ2-7; D is perhaps TRBD1 (6 bases). V was trimmed by 7 bases and J by 2 bases, leaving 18 bases between them. The CDR3 has 15 residues. Per germline, CDR1 MNHEY and CDR2 SMNVEV (reference sequence).

This clonotype has a handful of counts. V gene TRBV7-3 combines with J gene TRBJ2-1; the match to TRBD2 covers 8 bases. After removal of 2 bases from V and 7 bases from J, the junction contained 7 bases not matched to a gene. Looked up from germline, CDR1 is SGHTA and CDR2 is FQGTGA. The CDR3 covers 15 residues. The CDR3 is CASSLPGSGSNEQFF. The DNA for the CDR3 is TGTGCCAGCAGCTTACCGGGGAGCGGGAGTAATGAGCAGTTCTTC. Full variable domain (remainder filled in from reference TRBV7-3 and TRBJ2-1): GAGVSQTPSNKVTEKGKYVELRCDPISGHTALYWYRQSLGQGPEFLIYFQGTGAADDSGLPNDRFFAVRPEGSVSTLKIQRTERGDSAVYLCASSLPGSGSNEQFFGPGTRLTVL.

Comments on this clonotype: One end of the junction does not line up with germline, which may come from a read error. The chain recombines TRBV7-2 with TRBJ2-4, with TRBD1 as a possible D gene (6 bases). Germline CDR1 and CDR2: SGHTA and FQGNSA. The CDR3 is made up of 15 amino acids. As DNA, the CDR3 is TGTGCCAGAAGCCGAGGCCAGGTACTTGGGGGCATTCATTACTTC. Amino acids: CARSRGQVLGGIHYF.

This chain links TRBV11-2 with TRBJ2-1, with TRBD1 identical over 10 bases. V lost 1 base to trimming and J lost 2 bases; unmatched junction nucleotides: 5. CDR3 length equals 17 residues. Looked up from germline, CDR1 is SGHAT and CDR2 is FQNNGV. The CDR3 spells CASSLAEGTGAYNEQFF. For the CDR3, the DNA is TGTGCCAGCAGCTTAGCCGAGGGGACAGGGGCCTACAATGAGCAGTTCTTC.

V and J are TRBV12-3 or TRBV12-4 and TRBJ1-2; 8 bases match TRBD1. This CDR3 region has 14 residues. V shed 3 bases and J 8 bases; nucleotides not matched to a gene: 8. CDR3 in DNA: TGTGCCAGCAGTTTCACAGGGGGGAATGAGGGCTACACCTTC. Amino acid sequence: CASSFTGGNEGYTF.

The J gene is TRBJ2-7, the V gene TRBV5-6, with TRBD1 matching over 11 bases. The germline V gene has CDR1 SGHDT and CDR2 YYEEEE. The length of the CDR3 is 14 residues. After removal of 4 bases from V and 5 bases from J, the junction contained 5 bases not matched to a gene. The CDR3 reads CASSPGTGGNEQYF. The CDR3 DNA is TGTGCCAGCAGCCCCGGGACAGGGGGGAACGAGCAGTACTTC.

The chain has TRBV12-3 or TRBV12-4 and TRBJ2-3; 15 bases fit TRBD2. CDR3 length equals 19 residues. After removal of 6 bases from V and 0 bases from J, the junction contained 10 bases not matched to a gene. The CDR3 loop reads CASRYPGLAGGPSTDTQYF. CDR3 DNA: TGTGCCAGCAGGTATCCTGGACTAGCGGGGGGGCCAAGCACAGATACGCAGTATTTT.

This clonotype occurred a few times. V gene TRBV6-5 combines with J gene TRBJ1-1, with TRBD1 as a possible D gene (5 bases). The V and J ends lost 8 bases and 14 bases respectively, with 15 bases between them. The CDR3 length is 10 residues. Per germline, CDR1 MNHEY and CDR2 SVGAGI. In DNA form, the CDR3 reads TGTGCCAGCGGGACCCCCGACGGGTTCTTT. This codes for CASGTPDGFF.